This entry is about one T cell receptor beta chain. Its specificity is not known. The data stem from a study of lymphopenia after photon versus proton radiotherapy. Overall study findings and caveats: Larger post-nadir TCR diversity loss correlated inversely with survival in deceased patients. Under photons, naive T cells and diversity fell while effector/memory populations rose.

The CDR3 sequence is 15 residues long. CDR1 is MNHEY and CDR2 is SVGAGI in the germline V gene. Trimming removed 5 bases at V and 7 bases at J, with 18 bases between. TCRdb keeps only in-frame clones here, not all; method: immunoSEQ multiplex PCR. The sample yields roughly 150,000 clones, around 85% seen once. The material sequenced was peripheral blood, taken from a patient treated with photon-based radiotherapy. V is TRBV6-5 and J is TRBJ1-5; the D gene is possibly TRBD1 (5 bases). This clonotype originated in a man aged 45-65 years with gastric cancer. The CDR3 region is CASSPRGALPQPQHF. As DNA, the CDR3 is TGTGCCAGCAGTCCGAGGGGCGCCCTTCCCCAGCCCCAGCATTTT.